Described below is a single T cell receptor (beta chain) sequence and its context. The CDR3 has 14 amino acids. The germline V gene encodes CDR1 GTSNPN and CDR2 SVGIG (reference sequence). Deletions cut 2 bases from V and 3 bases from J, with 12 bases between. The sample originates from a study of blood T cell repertoires in COVID-19. Background on the study: From T cells, B-cell-depleted T cells, or PBMCs came the material, which was cDNA or gDNA.

Libraries were prepared by immunoSEQ multiplex PCR; TCRdb keeps only in-frame clonotypes and omits some of them. The data show over 85,000 clones, around 73% seen once. The sequence was collected from a man in his sixties with active or convalescent COVID-19. The J gene is TRBJ2-3, the V gene TRBV30, with D hard to call. The sequenced material came from peripheral blood. The CDR3 DNA follows: TGTGCCTGGAGTAGGAACTATATTACAGATACGCAGTATTTT. This codes for CAWSRNYITDTQYF. Filled out from reference TRBV30 and TRBJ2-3, the complete variable domain reads SQTIHQWPATLVQPVGSPLSLECTVEGTSNPNLYWYRQAAGRGLQLLFYSVGIGQISSEVPQNLSASRPQDRQFILSSKKLLLSDSGFYLCAWSRNYITDTQYFGPGTRLTVL.